The 11 T cell receptor beta chains reported below all come from one sample, sequenced in a study of response to subunit inactivated influenza vaccine. From the RT-PCR reads, TCRdb called clonotypes with MiXCR, one entry per CDR3 protein. Here the sample spans about 170,000 distinct CDR3 sequences, more than 10% being singletons. These sequences were also reported in another study, on T cells expressing NK-cell markers. In that study: Synthesis of TCR beta cDNA relied on 5'RACE template switching carrying UMIs.

The material sequenced was CD8+ T cells sorted from PBMCs, taken 11 to 12 days after vaccination. These receptors were collected from a man aged 45-60 years who received an inactivated influenza vaccine.

This clonotype was counted a few times. The gene calls are TRBV6-2 or TRBV6-3 and TRBJ2-1, with D perhaps TRBD2 (6 bases). The CDR3 runs to 13 residues. Looked up from germline, CDR1 is MNHEY and CDR2 is SVGEGT. This chain's CDR3 is CATAVLANNEQFF. The CDR3 nucleotides read TGTGCGACAGCAGTCCTAGCGAACAATGAGCAGTTCTTC.

The V call is TRBV6-2 or TRBV6-3, the J call TRBJ2-3, with 9 bases aligning to TRBD2. CDR1 and CDR2 from the germline V gene are MNHEY and SVGEGT. The junction had 4 bases not matched to a gene; V was cut back by 7 bases and J by 2 bases. This CDR3 has 14 amino acids. In nucleotides, the CDR3 is TGTGCCAGCACCCTAGCGGGGTACACAGATACGCAGTATTTT. Translating it yields CASTLAGYTDTQYF.

The V gene is TRBV7-9, the J gene TRBJ2-7; 9 bases map to TRBD1. J lost 6 bases, V lost 4 bases, and 10 bases had no gene match. The CDR3 sequence is 15 residues long. Germline CDR1 reads SEHNR; CDR2 reads FQNEAQ (reference sequence). CDR3 loop: CASSSSGQGFVEQYF. CDR3 DNA: TGTGCCAGCAGCTCTTCGGGACAGGGCTTCGTCGAGCAGTACTTC. The variable domain in full, completed from reference TRBV7-9 and TRBJ2-7, reads DTGVSQNPRHKITKRGQNVTFRCDPISEHNRLYWYRQTLGQGPEFLTYFQNEAQLEKSRLLSDRFSAERPKGSFSTLEIQRTEQGDSAMYLCASSSSGQGFVEQYFGPGTRLTVT.

This clonotype was detected ten times or more. The rearrangement links TRBV12-3 or TRBV12-4 to TRBJ2-5; D is possibly TRBD2 (5 bases). Between the trimmed V and J ends, which lost 4 bases and 3 bases, there was a span of 15 bases. The CDR3 has 15 residues. CDR3 in amino acids: CASSYWAGGEETQYF. The CDR3, as DNA: TGTGCCAGCAGTTATTGGGCTGGAGGAGAAGAGACCCAGTACTTC.

This clonotype occurred a few times. V gene TRBV15 combines with J gene TRBJ2-3; 10 bases map to TRBD2. The J segment lost 3 bases and the V segment lost 0 bases, leaving 6 bases of the junction unmatched. In germline, CDR1 is LNHNV, CDR2 YYDKDF (reference sequence). The CDR3 has 17 residues. CDR3 residues: CATSRDQISGGTDTQYF. The CDR3 DNA sequence: TGTGCCACCAGCAGAGATCAAATTAGCGGGGGGACAGATACGCAGTATTTT.

The chain links TRBV7-9 to TRBJ1-4; D gene unclear. V lost 3 bases to trimming and J lost 8 bases, with 13 bases between them. Looked up from germline, CDR1 is SEHNR and CDR2 is FQNEAQ (reference sequence). The CDR3 is 14 amino acids. CDR3 loop: CASSLSSRREKLFF. The CDR3, as DNA: TGTGCCAGCAGCTTGTCTTCGCGTAGGGAAAAACTGTTTTTT.

V is TRBV20-1 and J is TRBJ2-7; 8 bases are shared with TRBD1. J gave up 2 bases and V 6 bases, and 3 bases lay outside the gene matches. In germline, CDR1 is DFQATT, CDR2 SNEGSKA (reference sequence). CDR3 length equals 12 residues. The CDR3 coding sequence is TGCAGTGCCAGGACAGGGACCTACGAGCAGTACTTC. This translates into CSARTGTYEQYF.

The chain carries TRBV6-5 and TRBJ1-4; D is ambiguous. V dropped 4 bases and J dropped 2 bases, with 8 bases sitting between them. Germline values: CDR1 MNHEY, CDR2 SVGAGI. This CDR3 spans 14 amino acids. The CDR3 region has the DNA TGTGCCAGCAGTTCAGACTATACTAATGAAAAACTGTTTTTT. It is translated as CASSSDYTNEKLFF.

This clonotype came up many times. The rearrangement links TRBV12-3 or TRBV12-4 to TRBJ2-1, with a tentative D call TRBD2 (6 bases). Trimming left V 3 bases short and J 3 bases short, with 9 bases between. This CDR3 is 14 amino acids long. The chain's CDR3 is CASSFGGNYNEQFF. The CDR3 region has the DNA TGTGCCAGCAGTTTCGGCGGGAACTACAATGAGCAGTTCTTC.

The chain employs TRBV5-1 and TRBJ2-7; 7 bases map to TRBD1. CDR3 size: 16 residues. V trimming: 0 bases; J trimming: 7 bases; junction bases outside the gene matches: 13. Germline V lookup: CDR1 SGHRS, CDR2 YFSETQ. The CDR3 protein is CASSLEGQRILGEQYF. The CDR3 DNA sequence: TGCGCCAGCAGCTTGGAGGGACAGAGGATACTTGGAGAGCAGTACTTC.

This clonotype was recorded a few times. V usage is TRBV6-6 and J usage is TRBJ1-1; 7 nucleotides agree with TRBD1. This CDR3 spans 11 amino acids. CDR1 and CDR2 from the germline V gene are MNHNY and SVGAGI (reference sequence). V lost 6 bases to trimming and J lost 10 bases; unmatched junction nucleotides: 5. CDR3 in DNA: TGTGCCAGCAGCTCCGGGACAGTAGCTTTCTTT. It is translated as CASSSGTVAFF.